The 9 T cell receptor beta chains below come from one sample, sequenced in a study of blood T cells in healthy people across ages. Through a sample-barcoded 5' primer and a J-beta primer mix, a second PCR was run for roughly 6 to 11 cycles. TCRdb reprocessed the 5' RACE reads with MiXCR, giving one entry per CDR3 protein. The table records approximately 900,000 distinct CDR3 sequences, 25% to 30% of them present only once. These data were also reused for a study on T cells of mothers and their children.

The source material was blood. The receptors shown here come from a woman between 40 and 50 years old in good health.

The chain recombines TRBV7-2 with TRBJ1-4; D is unresolved. V was cut by 2 bases and J by 7 bases, with 17 bases left in between. Per germline, CDR1 SGHTA and CDR2 FQGNSA. The CDR3 is made up of 16 amino acids. The CDR3 protein is CASSLYLGQVVEKLFF. The CDR3 DNA reads as TGTGCCAGCAGCTTATATCTTGGGCAAGTTGTTGAAAAACTGTTTTTT. The full variable domain, rest sourced from reference TRBV7-2 and TRBJ1-4, is GAGVSQSPSNKVTEKGKDVELRCDPISGHTALYWYRQSLGQGLEFLIYFQGNSAPDKSGLPSDRFSAERTGGSVSTLTIQRTQQEDSAVYLCASSLYLGQVVEKLFFGSGTQLSVL.

In its sample, this clonotype was seen a few times. A much larger clone is a single base away; this may be a read error. The chain joins TRBV7-9 to TRBJ2-6; D is undetermined. The V end was cut by 1 base, the J end by 3 bases, with 4 bases between. The germline V gene has CDR1 SEHNR and CDR2 FQNEAQ (reference sequence). CDR3 length: 14 residues. The DNA of the CDR3 is TGTGCCAGCAGCTTAGATCATGGGGCCAACGTCCTGACTTTC. Encoded protein: CASSLDHGANVLTF.

J is TRBJ2-7 and V is TRBV5-1; 11 nucleotides line up with TRBD2. The trim removed 4 bases at V and 3 bases at J, leaving 9 bases unmatched. The CDR3 spans 16 residues. CDR1 is SGHRS and CDR2 is YFSETQ in the germline V gene. CDR3 protein: CASSTNGLAGRYEQYF. DNA of the CDR3: TGCGCCAGCAGCACCAACGGACTAGCGGGTCGCTACGAGCAGTACTTC.

This clonotype showed up many times. The rearrangement uses TRBV10-3 and TRBJ2-5, with D unclear. V lost 0 bases to trimming and J lost 2 bases, with 7 bases between them. Germline CDR1 and CDR2: ENHRY and SYGVKD. CDR3 length: 14 residues. The CDR3 nucleotides are TGTGCCATCAGTGAGTCGAGTATACAAGAGACCCAGTACTTC. Encoded protein: CAISESSIQETQYF.

This chain uses TRBV5-8 with TRBJ2-6, with 8 bases fitting TRBD1. With 7 bases clipped from V and 0 bases from J, the junction kept 12 bases outside the gene matches. Germline CDR1 reads SGHTS; CDR2 reads YDEGEE. The CDR3 loop spans 18 amino acids. CDR3 region: CASDLPDRAFSGANVLTF. The CDR3 nucleotides are TGTGCCAGCGATCTGCCGGACAGGGCCTTCTCTGGGGCCAACGTCCTGACTTTC.

The sample holds many counts of this clonotype. The V call is TRBV4-3, the J call TRBJ2-6, with 9 bases identical to TRBD1. CDR3 length: 19 residues. After removal of 0 bases from V and 0 bases from J, the junction contained 6 bases not matched to a gene. Germline V CDR1 and CDR2: LGHNA, YSLEER. The CDR3 nucleotides read TGCGCCAGCAGCCAAGATTCCGGGACAGGGAACTCTGGGGCCAACGTCCTGACTTTC. This translates into CASSQDSGTGNSGANVLTF.

This clonotype was seen only a few times. The chain carries TRBV6-5 and TRBJ2-5; D is ambiguous. Germline CDR1 is MNHEY and CDR2 is SVGAGI. Deletions cut 5 bases from V and 0 bases from J, with 7 bases between. This CDR3 spans 13 amino acids. CDR3 nucleotide sequence: TGTGCCAGCAGTGACACGGACCAAGAGACCCAGTACTTC. Protein: CASSDTDQETQYF.

This clonotype showed up just a few times. The J gene is TRBJ1-2, the V gene TRBV7-2, with unresolved D. The germline V gene has CDR1 SGHTA and CDR2 FQGNSA. V shed 4 bases and J shed 5 bases, with 17 bases lying between them. The CDR3 has 15 amino acids. CDR3 protein: CASSSGSLLGYGYTF. DNA for the CDR3: TGTGCCAGCAGCTCGGGCAGCCTCTTGGGATATGGCTACACCTTC.

This chain joins TRBV20-1 and TRBJ2-5, with D perhaps matching TRBD1 or TRBD2 (6 bases each). Trimming shortened V by 0 bases and J by 7 bases, and 15 bases separated the two germline ends. The CDR3 sequence is 14 residues long. CDR1 is DFQATT, CDR2 SNEGSKA, per germline (reference sequence). The CDR3 region has the DNA TGCAGTGCTAGAGATGGGGGGCCCGGCGGGACCCAGTACTTC. This sequence encodes CSARDGGPGGTQYF.